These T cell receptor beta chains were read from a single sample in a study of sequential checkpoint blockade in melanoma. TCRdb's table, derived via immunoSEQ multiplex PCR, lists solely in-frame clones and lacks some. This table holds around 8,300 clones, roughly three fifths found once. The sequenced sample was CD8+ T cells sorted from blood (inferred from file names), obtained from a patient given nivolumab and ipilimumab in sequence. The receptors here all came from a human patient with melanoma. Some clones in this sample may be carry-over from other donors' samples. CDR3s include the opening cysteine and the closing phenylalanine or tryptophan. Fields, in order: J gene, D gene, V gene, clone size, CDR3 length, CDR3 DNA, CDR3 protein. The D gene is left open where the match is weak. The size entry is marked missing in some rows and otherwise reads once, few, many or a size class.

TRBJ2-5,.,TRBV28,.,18,TGTGCCAGCAGTTTCCCCCCCCGGGAGCAGGACTACCAAGAGACCCAGTACTTC,CASSFPPREQDYQETQYF
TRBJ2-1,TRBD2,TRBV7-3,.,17,TGTGCCAGCAGCTTAAGCTTAGGCGGGGGGGCCCTCCATGAGCAGTTCTTC,CASSLSLGGGALHEQFF
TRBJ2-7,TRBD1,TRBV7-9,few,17,TGTGCCAGCAGCGCCCCTTCCCGGACAGGGGGAACCTACGAGCAGTACTTC,CASSAPSRTGGTYEQYF
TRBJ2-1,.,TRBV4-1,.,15,TGCGCCAGCAGCCAAGAACAGGGCTTCCACAATGAGCAGTTCTTC,CASSQEQGFHNEQFF
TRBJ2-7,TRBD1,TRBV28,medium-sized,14,TGTGCCAGCACACGAGGGACAGGGGCGGCCGAGCAGTACTTC,CASTRGTGAAEQYF
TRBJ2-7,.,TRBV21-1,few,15,TGTGCCAGCAGCTTAGGGGGGGGGACGTACTACGAGCAGTACTTC,CASSLGGGTYYEQYF
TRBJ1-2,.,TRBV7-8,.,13,TGTGCCAGCAGCCCCACCCCGGGGGGCGTCTACACCTTC,CASSPTPGGVYTF
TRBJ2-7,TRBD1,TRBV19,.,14,TGTGCCCCCCGACCGGACAGGGGTCTTGGCGAGCAGTACTTC,CAPRPDRGLGEQYF
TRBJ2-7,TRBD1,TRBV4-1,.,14,TGCGCCAGCAGTTGGGGGACAGGGCCATACGAGCAGTACTTC,CASSWGTGPYEQYF
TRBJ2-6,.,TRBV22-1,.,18,TGTCCTGGGAGCAGTTACCGAAAGCGAACAAGTCGGGCCAACGTCCTGACTTTC,CPGSSYRKRTSRANVLTF
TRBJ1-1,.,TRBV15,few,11,TGTGCCACCAGTCGGCGGGATGAAGCTTTCTTT,CATSRRDEAFF
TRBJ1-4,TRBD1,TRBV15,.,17,TGTGCCACCAGCAGACAGGGGGCGAGGGCAACTAATGAAAAACTGTTTTTT,CATSRQGARATNEKLFF
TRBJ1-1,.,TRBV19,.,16,TGTGCCAGTAGTCCGCAGGGGACGTCTAGGCGGACTGAAGCTTTCTTT,CASSPQGTSRRTEAFF
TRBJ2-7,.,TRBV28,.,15,TGTGCCAGCAGTCTCTACCGTACAGGGTCGGACGAGCAGTACTTC,CASSLYRTGSDEQYF
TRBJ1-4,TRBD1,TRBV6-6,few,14,TGTGCCAGCAGTCCCCTTTGGGACAGCGAAAAACTGTTTTTT,CASSPLWDSEKLFF
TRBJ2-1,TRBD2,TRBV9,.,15,TGTGCCAGCAGCGTACGGGGGGGCGCCTACAATGAGCAGTTCTTC,CASSVRGGAYNEQFF
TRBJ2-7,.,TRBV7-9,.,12,TGTGCCAGCAGCTCTATCGCCTACGAGCAGTACTTC,CASSSIAYEQYF
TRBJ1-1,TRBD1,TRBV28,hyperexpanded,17,TGTGCCAGTATATTTCTCCAGGGGGCCTTACTTAACACTGAAGCTTTCTTT,CASIFLQGALLNTEAFF
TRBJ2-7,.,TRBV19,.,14,TGTGCCAGTAGTATAGCCTCGGTTCAGTCGGGGCAGTACTTC,CASSIASVQSGQYF
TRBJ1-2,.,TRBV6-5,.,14,TGTGCCAGCAGTCACCCGGGTAACAGGGATGGCTACACCTTC,CASSHPGNRDGYTF
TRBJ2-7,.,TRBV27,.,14,TGTGCCAGCAGTTTATGGGGCCGTGGGAAGGAGCAGTACTTC,CASSLWGRGKEQYF